The T cell receptor beta chain described here comes from a study of CD8 T cells in ankylosing spondylitis. Study-level points and caveats: Past research had described some motif variants in reactive arthritis synovial fluid and blood. Matched synovial fluid from ankylosing spondylitis patients was reported to be enriched for disease-linked clones. Clones that were linked to disease were CD8+ and were relatively rare in peripheral blood. In ankylosing spondylitis blood, a motif of eight highly homologous TCR beta variants appeared characteristic.

Per the germline V gene, CDR1 is SGHDT and CDR2 is YYEEEE. The trim removed 4 bases at V and 4 bases at J, leaving 4 bases unmatched. CDR3 length: 14 residues. Construction of TCR beta libraries was performed using quantitative 5'-RACE with molecular barcodes. TCRdb itself ran the 5' RACE reads through MiXCR, one entry per CDR3 protein. This table has 400,000 to 450,000 distinct CDR3 sequences, 17% appearing once. Remarks on this clonotype: The antigen is undetermined.

This TCR derives from a male donor with ankylosing spondylitis. The sample comprised blood, either unsorted or a sorted T cell fraction (not recorded which). The chain carries TRBV5-6 and TRBJ1-1; 10 nucleotides align to TRBD1. The CDR3: CASSQGQGITEAFF. In nucleotides, the CDR3 is TGTGCCAGCAGCCAGGGACAGGGGATCACTGAAGCTTTCTTT.